This passage covers 9 T cell receptor beta chains from one sample sequenced in a study of blood T cell repertoires in COVID-19. Sequencing was performed with immunoSEQ multiplex PCR; in TCRdb, only in-frame clones are kept and a portion is missing. The data hold more than 350,000 clones, with approximately 90% observed a single time. Sample: PBMCs or T cells enriched from blood (not recorded which). Source of these receptors: a man aged 18 to 30 who had recovered from COVID-19.

CDR3 DNA sequence: TGTGCCAGCAGGCAAAACAGGGACAGGTCTAATTCACCCCTCCACTTT. It specifies CASRQNRDRSNSPLHF. The chain combines TRBV11-3 with TRBJ1-6; the match to TRBD1 covers 8 bases. The CDR3 is made up of 16 amino acids. The germline CDR1 and CDR2 sequences are SGHNT and YENEEA. After removal of 6 bases from V and 6 bases from J, the junction contained 10 bases not matched to a gene.

CDR3 DNA sequence: TGTGCCAGCAGCCGACAGGGGAGACAGGGGGCATTTTGGAATGAGCAGTTCTTC. Its protein product is CASSRQGRQGAFWNEQFF. The rearrangement joins TRBV7-9 to TRBJ2-1, with 10 bases identical to TRBD1. The CDR3 covers 18 residues. From germline, CDR1 is SEHNR and CDR2 FQNEAQ (reference sequence). V lost 5 bases to trimming and J lost 7 bases; unmatched junction nucleotides: 17.

In this sample, this clone turned up once. The gene calls are TRBV7-8 and TRBJ2-2; 7 nucleotides line up with TRBD1. V dropped 5 bases and J dropped 2; count of bases not matched to a gene: 11. Germline values: CDR1 SGHVS, CDR2 FQNEAQ. CDR3 length equals 17 residues. The CDR3 nucleotides are TGTGCCAGCAGCCCAACCCCCCGGACAGGAAACACCGGGGAGCTGTTTTTT. It translates to CASSPTPRTGNTGELFF.

V and J are TRBV23-1 and TRBJ2-7; 7 bases are shared with TRBD2. TRBV23-1 belongs to the ORF category, with a function that is uncertain. The CDR3 covers 15 residues. The V gene end was trimmed by 4 bases and the J gene end by 2 bases; junction bases not matched to a gene: 8. The CDR3 sequence is CASSPGASGTYEQYF. The CDR3 coding sequence is TGCGCCAGCAGTCCCGGGGCTAGCGGAACCTACGAGCAGTACTTC.

Here the CDR3 reads CSVVRRTGNTEAFF. CDR3 bases: TGCAGCGTTGTAAGGAGAACAGGGAACACTGAAGCTTTCTTT. The chain uses TRBV29-1 and TRBJ1-1; a weak D match, TRBD1 (5 bases). From germline, CDR1 is SQVTM and CDR2 ANQGSEA. The CDR3 runs to 14 residues. V lost 4 bases and J lost 1, with 13 bases in between.

V gene TRBV11-3 combines with J gene TRBJ2-2, with 8 bases identical to TRBD1. V dropped 3 bases and J dropped 8; count of bases not matched to a gene: 8. Looked up from germline, CDR1 is SGHNT and CDR2 is YENEEA. CDR3 length: 15 residues. The CDR3 DNA reads as TGTGCCAGCAGCTTTGGCAGGGGGCCAGGAGGGGAGCTGTTTTTT. Its translation is CASSFGRGPGGELFF.

The chain uses TRBV5-8 and TRBJ1-5; 10 nucleotides line up with TRBD1. Germline V gives CDR1 SGHTS, CDR2 YDEGEE. After removal of 4 bases from V and 9 bases from J, the junction contained 7 bases not matched to a gene. This CDR3 has 14 residues. The CDR3 sequence is CASSQAWDRGPQHF. CDR3 in DNA: TGTGCCAGCAGCCAAGCTTGGGACAGGGGGCCCCAGCATTTT.

This rearrangement joins TRBV2 to TRBJ2-3; D gene ambiguous. This CDR3 is built from 13 residues. CDR1 is SNHLY and CDR2 is FYNNEI in the germline V gene. The ends were cut back, 6 bases at V and 2 bases at J, with 9 bases in the middle. The CDR3: CASRGTVTDTQYF. In DNA form, the CDR3 reads TGTGCCAGCAGAGGCACAGTCACAGATACGCAGTATTTT.

The genes are TRBV11-2 and TRBJ2-1; TRBD2 matches at 14 bases. The germline V gene has CDR1 SGHAT and CDR2 FQNNGV. The V segment lost 5 bases and the J segment 8 bases; nucleotides outside the gene matches: 5. The CDR3 contains 15 residues. This CDR3 reads CASSEGTSGGDEQFF. The CDR3 region has the DNA TGTGCCAGCAGCGAGGGGACTAGCGGGGGTGATGAGCAGTTCTTC.